This T cell receptor beta chain was recovered during a study of T cells in Graves' hyperthyroidism and ophthalmopathy. Whole-study results and caveats: From stable hyperthyroidism, ophthalmopathy was set apart by a 13 V-J model. Ophthalmopathy onset followed model prediction by a median approximately 7 months.

Losses at the gene ends were 4 bases for V and 4 bases for J; bases not matched to a gene: 14. Germline values: CDR1 SGHAT, CDR2 FQNNGV. The CDR3 loop spans 17 amino acids. Used for diagnoses were clinical symptoms, serum thyroxine and TRAb, thyroid ultrasound and orbital computed tomography. As to this clonotype: Its antigen remains unknown.

RNA transcripts served as the template for amplifying TCR beta CDR3 regions. Primed by the HTBI set, a first-round RT-PCR was run on the TCR CDR3. Via MiXCR, TCRdb re-called the multiplex PCR reads, giving one row per CDR3 protein. The sample holds about 640,000 distinct CDR3 sequences, more than 20% seen once. The chain carries TRBV11-2 and TRBJ2-3, with TRBD2 identical over 7 bases. Source material: blood. The clonotype was recovered from a man under 40 with Graves' ophthalmopathy. The CDR3 region has the DNA TGTGCCAGCAGCTCCGGCCCTTCTAGCGGACGGTCAGATACGCAGTATTTT. The encoded protein is CASSSGPSSGRSDTQYF.